The source of this TCR beta chain is a study of blood T cell repertoires in COVID-19. About the research overall: Sources were T cells, B-cell-depleted T cells, or PBMCs; the material itself was cDNA or gDNA.

The Seattle patients joined while their infection was active and were tracked longitudinally afterward. How the authors handled the data: Scientists estimated how many nucleated cells there were by amplifying reference gene primers. TCRdb keeps only in-frame clones here, not all; method: immunoSEQ multiplex PCR. The V and J calls and clone size were taken over from that table, and D and trimming were inferred from the DNA. The top ten clones hold about 0.8% of a sample with 200,000 to 300,000 clones, about nine tenths of them seen once. CDR3 length: 16 residues. The germline V gene has CDR1 KGHSH and CDR2 LQKENI. Trimming took 1 base from V and 3 from J, leaving 13 bases between them.

The sequenced material came from peripheral blood. The sequence was collected from a man aged 25 to 40 with COVID-19, enrolled during active disease. The chain is built from TRBV18 and TRBJ1-5; maybe TRBD1 (6 bases). The CDR3 nucleotides are TGTGCCAGCTCACCACAGGGGGGGAGAAACAATCAGCCCCAGCATTTT. Residues: CASSPQGGRNNQPQHF.